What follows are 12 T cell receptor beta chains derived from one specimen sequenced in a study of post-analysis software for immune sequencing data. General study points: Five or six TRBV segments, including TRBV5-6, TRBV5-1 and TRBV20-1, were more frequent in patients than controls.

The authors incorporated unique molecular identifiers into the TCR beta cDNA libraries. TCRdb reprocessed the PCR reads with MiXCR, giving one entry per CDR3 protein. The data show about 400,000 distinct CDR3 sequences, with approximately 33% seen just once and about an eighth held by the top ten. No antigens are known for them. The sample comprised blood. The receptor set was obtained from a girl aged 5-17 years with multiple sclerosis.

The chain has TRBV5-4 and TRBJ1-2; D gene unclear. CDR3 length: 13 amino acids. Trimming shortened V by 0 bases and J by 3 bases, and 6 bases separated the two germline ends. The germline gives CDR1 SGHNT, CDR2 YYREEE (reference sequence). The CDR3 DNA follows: TGTGCCAGCAGCTTGGCCACGGACTATGGCTACACCTTC. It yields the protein CASSLATDYGYTF.

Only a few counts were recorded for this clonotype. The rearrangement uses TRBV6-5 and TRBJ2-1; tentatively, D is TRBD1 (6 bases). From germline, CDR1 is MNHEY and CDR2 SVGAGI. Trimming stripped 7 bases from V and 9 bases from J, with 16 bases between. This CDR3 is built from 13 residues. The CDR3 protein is CASTTGSVSEQFF. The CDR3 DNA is TGTGCCAGCACCACAGGGAGTGTTAGTGAGCAGTTCTTC.

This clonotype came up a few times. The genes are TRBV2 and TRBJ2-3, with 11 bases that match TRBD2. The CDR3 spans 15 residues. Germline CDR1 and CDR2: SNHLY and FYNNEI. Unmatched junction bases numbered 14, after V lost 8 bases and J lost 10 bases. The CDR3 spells CASQTSGGVRGPQYF. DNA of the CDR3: TGTGCCAGCCAAACTAGCGGGGGAGTCCGGGGTCCGCAGTATTTT.

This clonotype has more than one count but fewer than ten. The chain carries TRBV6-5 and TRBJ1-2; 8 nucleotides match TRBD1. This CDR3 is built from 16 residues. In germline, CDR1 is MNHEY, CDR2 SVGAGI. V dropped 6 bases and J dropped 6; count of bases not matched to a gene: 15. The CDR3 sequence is CASRTSWTGSRDGYTF. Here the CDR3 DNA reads TGTGCCAGCAGAACTTCCTGGACAGGGAGTAGAGATGGCTACACCTTC.

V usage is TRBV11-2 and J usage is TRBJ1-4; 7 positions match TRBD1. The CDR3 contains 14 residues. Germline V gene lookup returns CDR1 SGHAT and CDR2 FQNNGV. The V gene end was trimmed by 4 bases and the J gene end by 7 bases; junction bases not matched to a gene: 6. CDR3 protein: CASSSGQSGEKLFF. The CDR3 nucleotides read TGTGCCAGCAGCTCGGGACAGTCCGGTGAAAAACTGTTTTTT.

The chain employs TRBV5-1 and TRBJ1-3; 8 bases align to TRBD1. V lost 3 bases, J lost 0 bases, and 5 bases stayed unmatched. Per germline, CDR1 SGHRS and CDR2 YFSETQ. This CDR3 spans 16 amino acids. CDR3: CASSCGQGLSGNTIYF. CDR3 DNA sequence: TGCGCCAGCAGCTGTGGACAGGGCCTCTCTGGAAACACCATATATTTT.

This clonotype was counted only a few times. CDR3 sequence: CSVEDHKSNYGYTF. The CDR3 nucleotides read TGCAGCGTTGAAGATCATAAGAGTAACTATGGCTACACCTTC. The rearrangement links TRBV29-1 to TRBJ1-2, with D unclear. Between the trimmed V and J ends, which lost 0 bases and 1 base, there was a span of 9 bases. Germline CDR1 reads SQVTM; CDR2 reads ANQGSEA. The CDR3 totals 14 residues.

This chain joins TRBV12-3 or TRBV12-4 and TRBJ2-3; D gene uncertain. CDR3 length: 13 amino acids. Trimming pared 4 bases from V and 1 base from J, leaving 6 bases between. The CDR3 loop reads CASSWEGTDTQYF. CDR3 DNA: TGTGCCAGCAGTTGGGAAGGCACAGATACGCAGTATTTT.

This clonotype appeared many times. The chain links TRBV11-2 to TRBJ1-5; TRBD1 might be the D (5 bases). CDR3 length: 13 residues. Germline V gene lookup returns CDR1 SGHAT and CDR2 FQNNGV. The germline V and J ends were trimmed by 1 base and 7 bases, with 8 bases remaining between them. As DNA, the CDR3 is TGTGCCAGCAGCTTAGGAGGGGAACAGCCCCAGCATTTT. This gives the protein CASSLGGEQPQHF. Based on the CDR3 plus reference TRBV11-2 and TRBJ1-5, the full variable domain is EAGVAQSPRYKIIEKRQSVAFWCNPISGHATLYWYQQILGQGPKLLIQFQNNGVVDDSQLPKDRFSAERLKGVDSTLKIQPAKLEDSAVYLCASSLGGEQPQHFGDGTRLSIL.

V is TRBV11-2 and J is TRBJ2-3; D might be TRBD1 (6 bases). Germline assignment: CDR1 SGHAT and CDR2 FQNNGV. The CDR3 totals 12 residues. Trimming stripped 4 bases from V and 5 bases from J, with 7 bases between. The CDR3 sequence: CASSSGEDTQYF. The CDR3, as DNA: TGTGCCAGCAGCTCAGGGGAAGATACGCAGTATTTT.

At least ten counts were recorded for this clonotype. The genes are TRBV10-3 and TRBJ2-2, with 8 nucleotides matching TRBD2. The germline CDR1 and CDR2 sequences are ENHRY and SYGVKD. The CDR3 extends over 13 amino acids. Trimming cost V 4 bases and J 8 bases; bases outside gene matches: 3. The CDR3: CAISATSGGELFF. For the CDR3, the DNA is TGTGCCATCAGTGCCACTAGCGGAGGGGAGCTGTTTTTT.

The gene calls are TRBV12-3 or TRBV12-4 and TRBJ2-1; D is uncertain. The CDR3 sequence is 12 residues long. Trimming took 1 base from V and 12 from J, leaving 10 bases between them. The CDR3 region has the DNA TGTGCCAGCAGTTTAGAAGTCCGAGGGCAGTTCTTC. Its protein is CASSLEVRGQFF.